Following are 17 T cell receptor beta chains from one sample sequenced in a study of blood T cell repertoires in COVID-19. The assay was immunoSEQ multiplex PCR, and TCRdb's table has in-frame clones only and misses some. The table has 250,000 to 300,000 clones, under 90% seen once. The sample comprised peripheral blood. The source of these receptors is an older woman with active or convalescent COVID-19.

The chain employs TRBV4-2 and TRBJ2-7, with 13 nucleotides matching TRBD2. Germline V gene lookup returns CDR1 LGHNA and CDR2 YNFKEQ. J gave up 4 bases and V 6 bases, and 3 bases lay outside the gene matches. CDR3 size: 14 residues. CDR3: CASREGLAGYEQYF. The CDR3 nucleotides read TGTGCCAGCAGAGAGGGACTAGCGGGATACGAGCAGTACTTC.

Ten or more counts support this clone. The rearrangement uses TRBV5-6 and TRBJ1-2; weak D call: TRBD1 (5 bases). Trimming left V 2 bases short and J 4 bases short, with 15 bases between. The CDR3 covers 15 residues. Germline loops: CDR1 SGHDT, CDR2 YYEEEE. CDR3 loop: CASSFQGTNSYGYTF. In nucleotides, the CDR3 is TGTGCCAGCAGCTTCCAGGGAACAAACTCCTATGGCTACACCTTC.

CDR3 DNA sequence: TGTGCCAGCAGCCGTGGATTCGGAGGCTCATACAATGAGCAGTTCTTC. Translating it yields CASSRGFGGSYNEQFF. The V and J genes are TRBV7-9 and TRBJ2-1; D perhaps matches TRBD2 (5 bases). V was cut by 5 bases and J by 4 bases, with 18 bases left in between. The germline CDR1 and CDR2 sequences are SEHNR and FQNEAQ (reference sequence). This CDR3 has 16 amino acids.

The genes are TRBV13 and TRBJ1-2; 9 bases map to TRBD1. This CDR3 region has 15 residues. Germline-derived CDR1 and CDR2 are PRHDT and FYEKMQ (reference sequence). Trimming removed 5 bases from V and 6 bases from J; junction bases left unmatched: 10. The CDR3 reads CASSLTGTGINGYTF. CDR3 DNA sequence: TGTGCCAGCAGCCTCACCGGGACAGGGATAAATGGCTACACCTTC.

This chain links TRBV7-2 with TRBJ2-5, with 11 bases identical to TRBD1. The V gene's germline CDR1 is SGHTA and CDR2 FQGNSA. The ends lost 5 bases at V and 5 bases at J; junction bases unmatched: 4. The CDR3 loop spans 14 amino acids. CDR3 sequence (DNA): TGTGCCAGCAGCAGGACAGGGGGCCGGGAGACCCAGTACTTC. As protein: CASSRTGGRETQYF.

The V call is TRBV7-9, the J call TRBJ2-3, with 7 positions matching TRBD2. Germline V gene lookup returns CDR1 SEHNR and CDR2 FQNEAQ (reference sequence). The CDR3 sequence is 15 residues long. V lost 8 bases to trimming and J lost 0 bases; unmatched junction nucleotides: 8. The CDR3 DNA reads TGTGCCAGCGCTCAGCGGGGTACTAGCACAGATACGCAGTATTTT. This sequence encodes CASAQRGTSTDTQYF.

The rearrangement links TRBV9 to TRBJ2-3; 12 bases are a match to TRBD2. V trimming: 1 base; J trimming: 6 bases; junction bases outside the gene matches: 9. The germline CDR1 and CDR2 sequences are SGDLS and YYNGEE. The CDR3 extends over 17 amino acids. CDR3 in amino acids: CASSVQPTSGGSDTQYF. CDR3 nucleotides: TGTGCCAGCAGCGTACAGCCTACTAGCGGGGGGTCGGATACGCAGTATTTT. The complete variable domain, with remaining parts taken from reference TRBV9 and TRBJ2-3, reads DSGVTQTPKHLITATGQRVTLRCSPRSGDLSVYWYQQSLDQGLQFLIQYYNGEERAKGNILERFSAQQFPDLHSELNLSSLELGDSALYFCASSVQPTSGGSDTQYFGPGTRLTVL.

The table lists this clone with a count of one. The chain employs TRBV29-1 and TRBJ2-6, with D perhaps matching TRBD2 (5 bases). Per germline, CDR1 SQVTM and CDR2 ANQGSEA. This CDR3 has 14 residues. Trimming shortened V by 6 bases and J by 1 base, and 10 bases separated the two germline ends. CDR3 bases: TGCAGCGTGCACGGGGAGTCTGGGGCCAACGTCCTGACTTTC. Translated, it gives CSVHGESGANVLTF. The variable domain in full, with the rest retrieved from reference TRBV29-1 and TRBJ2-6, is SAVISQKPSRDICQRGTSLTIQCQVDSQVTMMFWYRQQPGQSLTLIATANQGSEATYESGFVIDKFPISRPNLTFSTLTVSNMSPEDSSIYLCSVHGESGANVLTFGAGSRLTVL.

The chain uses TRBV15 and TRBJ2-3; the match to TRBD2 covers 11 bases. The germline V gene encodes CDR1 LNHNV and CDR2 YYDKDF (reference sequence). The J segment lost 4 bases and the V segment lost 3 bases, leaving 9 bases of the junction unmatched. The CDR3 has 17 amino acids. CDR3 DNA sequence: TGTGCCACCAGCAGCCCGGGACTAGCGGTCGTTCCAGATACGCAGTATTTT. Its protein product is CATSSPGLAVVPDTQYF.

V and J are TRBV30 and TRBJ1-2; D not certain. The V gene lost 3 bases and the J gene lost 4 bases, with 6 bases spanning the gap. The germline CDR1 and CDR2 sequences are GTSNPN and SVGIG (reference sequence). The CDR3 covers 11 residues. The DNA of the CDR3 is TGTGCCTGGAGCCAAATCTATGGCTACACCTTC. Translating gives CAWSQIYGYTF.

V and J are TRBV6-1 and TRBJ2-2, with 8 bases aligning to TRBD1. The V segment lost 1 base and the J segment 3 bases; nucleotides outside the gene matches: 4. The CDR3 covers 16 residues. Per the germline V gene, CDR1 is MNHNS and CDR2 is SASEGT. The CDR3 DNA reads as TGTGCCAGCAGTGAAGGGCCAGGGGGCGACACCGGGGAGCTGTTTTTT. Translating it yields CASSEGPGGDTGELFF.

This clone was observed a handful of times. The V gene is TRBV25-1, the J gene TRBJ1-3; 8 nucleotides line up with TRBD1. V was clipped by 4 bases and J by 5 bases; unmatched bases: 10. CDR3 size: 16 residues. Germline V gene data show CDR1 as MGHDK and CDR2 as SYGVNS. CDR3 in DNA: TGTGCCAGCAGTGCCCCCGACAGGGGCGACCGAAACACCATATATTTT. Its translation: CASSAPDRGDRNTIYF. Based on the CDR3 plus reference TRBV25-1 and TRBJ1-3, the full variable domain is EADIYQTPRYLVIGTGKKITLECSQTMGHDKMYWYQQDPGMELHLIHYSYGVNSTEKGDLSSESTVSRIRTEHFPLTLESARPSHTSQYLCASSAPDRGDRNTIYFGEGSWLTVV.

In its sample, this clone was seen once. The CDR3 DNA reads TGTGCCAGCAAGCAAGGGACAGTGAACACTGAAGCTTTCTTT. Its protein is CASKQGTVNTEAFF. The V gene is TRBV27, the J gene TRBJ1-1; 7 bases align to TRBD1. V lost 7 bases and J lost 0; bases outside the gene matches: 5. Germline CDR1 reads MNHEY; CDR2 reads SMNVEV (reference sequence). The CDR3 contains 14 residues.

This clone appeared a few times. The chain links TRBV6-2 or TRBV6-3 to TRBJ2-3; D not resolved. The CDR3 is made up of 12 amino acids. V lost 4 bases, J lost 4 bases, and 6 bases lay in between. The germline V gene has CDR1 MNHEY and CDR2 SVGEGT. As DNA, the CDR3 is TGTGCCAGCAGTTCCATTCCAGATACGCAGTATTTT. Protein product: CASSSIPDTQYF.

The genes are TRBV11-3 and TRBJ2-5; 10 bases are shared with TRBD1. The CDR3 covers 15 residues. Germline V gene data show CDR1 as SGHNT and CDR2 as YENEEA. V was clipped by 4 bases and J by 2 bases; unmatched bases: 4. The CDR3 loop is CASSSGQGPQETQYF. The CDR3 DNA follows: TGTGCCAGCAGCTCGGGACAGGGGCCGCAAGAGACCCAGTACTTC.

This clone came up many times. This specimen includes other DNA sequences encoding the same CDR3. This rearrangement joins TRBV5-5 to TRBJ2-2; 11 nucleotides align to TRBD2. The CDR3 consists of 15 residues. Trimming cost V 5 bases and J 6 bases; bases outside gene matches: 6. Germline V gives CDR1 SGHKS, CDR2 YYEKEE (reference sequence). This CDR3 reads CASSIAGGPSGELFF. CDR3 nucleotide sequence: TGTGCCAGCAGTATAGCGGGGGGGCCTTCCGGGGAGCTGTTTTTT. The full variable domain, with the rest looked up from reference TRBV5-5 and TRBJ2-2, is DAGVTQSPTHLIKTRGQQVTLRCSPISGHKSVSWYQQVLGQGPQFIFQYYEKEERGRGNFPDRFSARQFPNYSSELNVNALLLGDSALYLCASSIAGGPSGELFFGEGSRLTVL.

This clone turned up a few times. The chain links TRBV25-1 to TRBJ1-2, with TRBD1 matching 7 bases. CDR1 MGHDK and CDR2 SYGVNS come from the germline V gene. The CDR3 extends over 14 amino acids. Germline trimming cut 3 bases from V and 4 bases from J; bases unmatched to any gene: 5. CDR3 nucleotide sequence: TGTGCCAGCAGTGACAGGGGGGCCGTCTATGGCTACACCTTC. Translating gives CASSDRGAVYGYTF.